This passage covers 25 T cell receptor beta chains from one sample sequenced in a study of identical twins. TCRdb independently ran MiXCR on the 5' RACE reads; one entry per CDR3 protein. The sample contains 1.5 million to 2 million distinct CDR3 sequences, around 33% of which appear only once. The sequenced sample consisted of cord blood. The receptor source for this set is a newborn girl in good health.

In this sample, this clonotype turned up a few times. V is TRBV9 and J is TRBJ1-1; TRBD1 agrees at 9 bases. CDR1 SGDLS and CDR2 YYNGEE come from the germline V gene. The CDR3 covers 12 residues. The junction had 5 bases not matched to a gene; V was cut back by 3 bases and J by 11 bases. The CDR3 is CASSEQGAQAFF. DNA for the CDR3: TGTGCCAGCAGCGAACAGGGGGCGCAGGCTTTCTTT.

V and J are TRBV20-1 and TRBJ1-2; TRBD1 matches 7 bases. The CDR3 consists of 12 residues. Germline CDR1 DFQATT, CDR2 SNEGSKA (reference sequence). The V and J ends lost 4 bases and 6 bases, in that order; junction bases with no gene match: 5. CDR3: CSAIDRVDGYTF. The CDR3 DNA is TGCAGTGCTATCGACAGGGTTGATGGCTACACCTTC.

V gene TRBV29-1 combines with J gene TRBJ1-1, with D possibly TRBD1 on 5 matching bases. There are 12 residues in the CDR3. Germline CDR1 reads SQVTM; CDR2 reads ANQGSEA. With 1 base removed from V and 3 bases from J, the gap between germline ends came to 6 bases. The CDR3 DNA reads TGCAGCGTTGAAGGACAGTACACTGAAGCTTTCTTT. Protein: CSVEGQYTEAFF.

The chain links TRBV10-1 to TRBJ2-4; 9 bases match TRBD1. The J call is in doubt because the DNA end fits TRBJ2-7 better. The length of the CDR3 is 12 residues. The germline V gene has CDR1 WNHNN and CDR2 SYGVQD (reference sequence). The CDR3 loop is CASGTGMNEQYF. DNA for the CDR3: TGCGCCAGCGGGACAGGGATGAACGAGCAGTACTTC.

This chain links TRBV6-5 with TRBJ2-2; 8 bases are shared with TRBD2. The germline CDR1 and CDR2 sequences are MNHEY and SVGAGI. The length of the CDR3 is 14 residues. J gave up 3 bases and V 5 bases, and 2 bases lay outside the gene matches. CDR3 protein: CASSIAGYTGELFF. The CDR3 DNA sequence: TGTGCCAGCAGTATAGCGGGGTACACCGGGGAGCTGTTTTTT.

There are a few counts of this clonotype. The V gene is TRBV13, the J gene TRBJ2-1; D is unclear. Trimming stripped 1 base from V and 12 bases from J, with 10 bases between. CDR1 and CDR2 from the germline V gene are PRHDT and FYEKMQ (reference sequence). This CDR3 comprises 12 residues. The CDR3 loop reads CASSLVGFGQFF. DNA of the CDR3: TGTGCCAGCAGCTTAGTAGGGTTTGGGCAGTTCTTC.

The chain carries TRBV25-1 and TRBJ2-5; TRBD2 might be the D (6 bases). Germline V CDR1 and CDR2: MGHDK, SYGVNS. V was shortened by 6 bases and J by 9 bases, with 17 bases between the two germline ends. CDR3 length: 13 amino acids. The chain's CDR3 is CASSGRREFSQYF. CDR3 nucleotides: TGTGCCAGCAGCGGCCGACGGGAGTTTTCCCAGTACTTC.

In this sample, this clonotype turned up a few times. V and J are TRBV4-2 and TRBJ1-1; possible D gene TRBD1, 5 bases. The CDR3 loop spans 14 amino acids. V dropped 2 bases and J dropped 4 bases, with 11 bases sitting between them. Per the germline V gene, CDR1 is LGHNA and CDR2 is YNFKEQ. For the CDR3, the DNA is TGTGCCAGCAGCCAACGGCTCGGGGGCACTGAAGCTTTCTTT. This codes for CASSQRLGGTEAFF.

DNA for the CDR3: TGTGCCATCAGTGAAGGGAGGGTCGGCCGCACGTTTGGAGGCTACACCTTC. This translates into CAISEGRVGRTFGGYTF. The J gene is TRBJ1-2, the V gene TRBV10-3; D gene uncertain. CDR3 length equals 17 residues. CDR1 is ENHRY and CDR2 is SYGVKD in the germline V gene. Trimming took off 3 bases at V and 8 bases at J, with 25 bases between the two ends.

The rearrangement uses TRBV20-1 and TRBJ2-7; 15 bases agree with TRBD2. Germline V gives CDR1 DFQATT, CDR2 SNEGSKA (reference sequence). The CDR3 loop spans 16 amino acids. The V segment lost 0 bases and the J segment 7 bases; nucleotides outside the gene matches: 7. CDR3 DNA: TGCAGTGCTAGAGATCCAGGACTAGCGGGAGGGAATGAGCAGTACTTC. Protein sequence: CSARDPGLAGGNEQYF.

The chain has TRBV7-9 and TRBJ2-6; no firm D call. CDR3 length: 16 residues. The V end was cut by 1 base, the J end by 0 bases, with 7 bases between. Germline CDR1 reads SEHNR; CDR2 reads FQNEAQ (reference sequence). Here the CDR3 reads CASSLVGNSGANVLTF. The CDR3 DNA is TGTGCCAGCAGCTTAGTGGGCAACTCTGGGGCCAACGTCCTGACTTTC.

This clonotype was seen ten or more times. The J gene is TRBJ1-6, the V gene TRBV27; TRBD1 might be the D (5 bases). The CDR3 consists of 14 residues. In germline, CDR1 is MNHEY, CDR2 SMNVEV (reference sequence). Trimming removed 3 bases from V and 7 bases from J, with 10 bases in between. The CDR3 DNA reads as TGTGCCAGCAGTTTGGGGGGAGGAAATTCACCCCTCCACTTT. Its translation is CASSLGGGNSPLHF.

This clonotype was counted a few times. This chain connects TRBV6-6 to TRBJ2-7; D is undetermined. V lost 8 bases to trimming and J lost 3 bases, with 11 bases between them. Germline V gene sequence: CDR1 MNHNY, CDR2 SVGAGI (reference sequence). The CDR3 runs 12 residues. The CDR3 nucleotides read TGTGCCAGCGGTAGCACGCGCTACGAGCAGTACTTC. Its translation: CASGSTRYEQYF.

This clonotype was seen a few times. CDR3 DNA: TGTGCCAGCAGTTTAAGATCAGGGTTCTCCTATAATTCACCCCTCCACTTT. Translated, it gives CASSLRSGFSYNSPLHF. The chain links TRBV27 to TRBJ1-6; tentatively, D is TRBD1 (5 bases). The CDR3 has 17 residues. Germline V lookup: CDR1 MNHEY, CDR2 SMNVEV (reference sequence). The V end was cut by 2 bases, the J end by 0 bases, with 11 bases between.

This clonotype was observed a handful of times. In DNA, the CDR3 is TGTGCCAGCAGCTTACGAAGACAGTTTTCTAACTATGGCTACACCTTC. Protein: CASSLRRQFSNYGYTF. The chain couples TRBV7-9 to TRBJ1-2; perhaps TRBD1 as D (5 bases). CDR3 length: 16 amino acids. V lost 2 bases, J lost 0 bases, and 13 bases lay in between. Per the germline V gene, CDR1 is SEHNR and CDR2 is FQNEAQ (reference sequence).

The CDR3 reads CASSLGLGFSYNEQYF. CDR3 nucleotide sequence: TGTGCCAGCAGCTTAGGGCTAGGATTCTCCTACAATGAGCAGTACTTC. The chain is built from TRBV7-2 and TRBJ2-1; D remains ambiguous. The assigned J gene may be wrong: the sequence end matches TRBJ2-7 better. The CDR3 length is 16 residues. Germline loops: CDR1 SGHTA, CDR2 FQGNSA.

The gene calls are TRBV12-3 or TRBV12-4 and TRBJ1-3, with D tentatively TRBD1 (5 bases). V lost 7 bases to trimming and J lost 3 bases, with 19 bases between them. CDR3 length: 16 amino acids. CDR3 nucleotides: TGTGCCAGCATTAAAACAGGCCCTTTGGGTGGAAACACCATATATTTT. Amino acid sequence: CASIKTGPLGGNTIYF.

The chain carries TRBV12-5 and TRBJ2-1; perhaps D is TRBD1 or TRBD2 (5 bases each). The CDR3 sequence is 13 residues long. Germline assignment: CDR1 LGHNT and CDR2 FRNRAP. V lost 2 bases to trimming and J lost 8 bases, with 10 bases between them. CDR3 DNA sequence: TGTGCTAGTGGTTTGATTGGGACCCATGAGCAGTTCTTC. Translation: CASGLIGTHEQFF.

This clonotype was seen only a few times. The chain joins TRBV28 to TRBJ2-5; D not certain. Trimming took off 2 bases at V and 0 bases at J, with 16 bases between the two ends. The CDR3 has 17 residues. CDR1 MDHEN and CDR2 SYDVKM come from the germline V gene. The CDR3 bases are TGTGCCAGCAGTTTAACGCCTAGGGTGCTCTACCAAGAGACCCAGTACTTC. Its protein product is CASSLTPRVLYQETQYF.

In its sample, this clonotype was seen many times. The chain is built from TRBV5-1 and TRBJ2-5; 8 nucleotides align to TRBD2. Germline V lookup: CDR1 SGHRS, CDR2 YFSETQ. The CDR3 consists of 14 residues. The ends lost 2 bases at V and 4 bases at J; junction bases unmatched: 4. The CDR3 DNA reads TGCGCCAGCAGCTTTAGGCTAGCGGGAGAGACCCAGTACTTC. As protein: CASSFRLAGETQYF.

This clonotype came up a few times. The CDR3 nucleotides are TGCGCCAGCAGGGTGGGCTACAATGAGCAGTTCTTC. Amino acid sequence: CASRVGYNEQFF. The chain links TRBV5-1 to TRBJ2-1; D gene unclear. The CDR3 runs 12 residues. The germline V and J ends were trimmed by 5 bases and 3 bases, with 6 bases remaining between them. Germline CDR1 SGHRS, CDR2 YFSETQ.

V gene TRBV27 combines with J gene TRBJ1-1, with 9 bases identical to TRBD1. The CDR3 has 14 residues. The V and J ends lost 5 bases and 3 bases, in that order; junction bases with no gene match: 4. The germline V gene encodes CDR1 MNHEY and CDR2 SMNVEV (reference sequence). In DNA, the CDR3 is TGTGCCAGCAGTGTCGGACAGGGGTACACTGAAGCTTTCTTT. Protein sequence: CASSVGQGYTEAFF.

Written as DNA, the CDR3 is TGCAGTGCTAGAGGCCTTAGCGGGAGGGAAAAGACCCAGTACTTC. Residues: CSARGLSGREKTQYF. The chain uses TRBV20-1 and TRBJ2-5, with 11 nucleotides matching TRBD2. Germline CDR1 and CDR2: DFQATT and SNEGSKA (reference sequence). With 1 base clipped from V and 6 bases from J, the junction kept 7 bases outside the gene matches. The CDR3 runs to 15 residues.

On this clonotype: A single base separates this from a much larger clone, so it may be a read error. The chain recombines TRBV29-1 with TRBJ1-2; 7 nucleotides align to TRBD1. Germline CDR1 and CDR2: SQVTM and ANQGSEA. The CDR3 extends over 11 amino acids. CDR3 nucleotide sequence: TGCAGCGTGGACAGGACCTATGACTACACCTTC. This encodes CSVDRTYDYTF.

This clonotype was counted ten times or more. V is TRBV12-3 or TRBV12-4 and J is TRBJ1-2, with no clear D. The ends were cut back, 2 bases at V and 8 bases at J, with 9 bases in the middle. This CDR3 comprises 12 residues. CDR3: CASSLILGGYTF. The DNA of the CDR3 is TGTGCCAGCAGTTTAATCCTTGGGGGCTACACCTTC.